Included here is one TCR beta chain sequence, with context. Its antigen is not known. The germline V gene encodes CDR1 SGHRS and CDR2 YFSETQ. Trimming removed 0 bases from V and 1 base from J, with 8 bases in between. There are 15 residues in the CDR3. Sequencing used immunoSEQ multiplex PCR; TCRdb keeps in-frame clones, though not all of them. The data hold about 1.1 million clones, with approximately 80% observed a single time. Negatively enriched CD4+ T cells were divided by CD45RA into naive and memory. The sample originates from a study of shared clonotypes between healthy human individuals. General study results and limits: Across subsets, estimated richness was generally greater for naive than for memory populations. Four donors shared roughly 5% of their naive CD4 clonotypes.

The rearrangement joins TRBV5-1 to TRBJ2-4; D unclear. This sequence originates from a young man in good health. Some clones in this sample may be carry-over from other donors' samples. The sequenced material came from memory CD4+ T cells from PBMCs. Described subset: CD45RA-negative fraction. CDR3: CASSLVAGAKNIQYF. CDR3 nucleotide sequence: TGCGCCAGCAGCTTGGTAGCTGGGGCCAAAAACATTCAGTACTTC.